The 22 T cell receptor beta chains below come from one sample, sequenced in a study of shared clonotypes between healthy human individuals. Profiled with immunoSEQ multiplex PCR; TCRdb holds only in-frame clones, not every one. The data contain hundreds of thousands of clones, around three quarters of them singletons. The material sequenced was memory CD4+ T cells sorted from blood. The sample's subset: CD45RA-negative fraction. These receptors were obtained from a woman in her 30s in good health.

This clone has a single count. The rearrangement uses TRBV9 and TRBJ1-3, with 11 bases lining up with TRBD1. Germline CDR1 and CDR2: SGDLS and YYNGEE. The CDR3 has 17 amino acids. The V gene end was trimmed by 2 bases and the J gene end by 2 bases; junction bases not matched to a gene: 6. The CDR3 loop is CASSVGQGAFAGNTIYF. In DNA, the CDR3 is TGTGCCAGCAGCGTCGGACAGGGGGCGTTTGCTGGAAACACCATATATTTT. The whole variable domain, remainder taken from reference TRBV9 and TRBJ1-3, is DSGVTQTPKHLITATGQRVTLRCSPRSGDLSVYWYQQSLDQGLQFLIQYYNGEERAKGNILERFSAQQFPDLHSELNLSSLELGDSALYFCASSVGQGAFAGNTIYFGEGSWLTVV.

The V and J genes are TRBV18 and TRBJ1-1; possibly TRBD1 for D (5 bases). Germline assignment: CDR1 KGHSH and CDR2 LQKENI. V lost 3 bases and J 5 bases, leaving 16 bases between the germline ends. The CDR3 is 15 residues long. The CDR3 coding sequence is TGTGCCAGCTCACCCGTAACCGGGGCTGGAACTGAAGCTTTCTTT. It specifies CASSPVTGAGTEAFF.

The V call is TRBV6-1, the J call TRBJ1-4; 7 bases agree with TRBD1. J lost 4 bases, V lost 3 bases, and 5 bases had no gene match. Germline V gene lookup returns CDR1 MNHNS and CDR2 SASEGT. CDR3 size: 15 residues. In nucleotides, the CDR3 is TGTGCCAGCAGTGATAAGGGGACAGTTAATGAAAAACTGTTTTTT. Protein: CASSDKGTVNEKLFF.

CDR3: CASSLELAGGPDTQYF. CDR3 nucleotides: TGTGCCAGCAGCTTAGAACTAGCGGGAGGGCCGGATACGCAGTATTTT. The chain carries TRBV11-2 and TRBJ2-3; 13 nucleotides agree with TRBD2. V dropped 0 bases and J dropped 6; count of bases not matched to a gene: 3. CDR1 and CDR2 from the germline V gene are SGHAT and FQNNGV. This CDR3 has 16 amino acids.

V gene TRBV6-1 combines with J gene TRBJ1-2; TRBD1 matches 10 bases. The CDR3 is made up of 15 amino acids. CDR1 and CDR2 (germline): MNHNS, SASEGT. Trimming at V came to 6 bases and at J to 6 bases, leaving 10 bases not matched to a gene. The CDR3 DNA reads as TGTGCCAGCAGGTTGATGCGGGACAGGGGCGATGGCTACACCTTC. Protein product: CASRLMRDRGDGYTF.

The CDR3 DNA is TGTGCCAGCAGCCAATCTGTGACTAGGAACACCGGGGAGCTGTTTTTT. As protein: CASSQSVTRNTGELFF. This chain joins TRBV7-2 and TRBJ2-2, with D perhaps TRBD2 (6 bases). The CDR3 is made up of 16 amino acids. The V gene's germline CDR1 is SGHTA and CDR2 FQGNSA. Trimming took off 5 bases at V and 1 base at J, with 14 bases between the two ends.

The V and J genes are TRBV6-1 and TRBJ2-2, with 10 bases aligning to TRBD1. The germline gives CDR1 MNHNS, CDR2 SASEGT. The CDR3 loop spans 15 amino acids. V shed 6 bases, J shed 4 bases, and the junction held 5 bases outside the gene matches. CDR3: CASRPGQGTTGELFF. Written as DNA, the CDR3 is TGTGCCAGCAGGCCGGGACAGGGGACCACCGGGGAGCTGTTTTTT.

V gene TRBV4-1 combines with J gene TRBJ1-3, with D tentatively TRBD1 (5 bases). Germline CDR1 reads MGHRA; CDR2 reads YSYEKL. The CDR3 length is 17 residues. The V end lost 0 bases, the J end lost 3 bases, and 15 bases lay between the germline ends. The CDR3 nucleotides are TGCGCCAGCAGCCAAGATTTGCAGGGCCTTGGTGGAAACACCATATATTTT. Its protein product is CASSQDLQGLGGNTIYF.

This chain links TRBV4-1 with TRBJ1-5; D not certain. Looked up from germline, CDR1 is MGHRA and CDR2 is YSYEKL. This CDR3 is built from 15 residues. V was shortened by 1 base and J by 5 bases, with 12 bases between the two germline ends. The CDR3 DNA follows: TGCGCCAGCAGCCAAGGGCCCGGGAGGGATCAGCCCCAGCATTTT. Amino acids: CASSQGPGRDQPQHF.

This chain joins TRBV10-1 and TRBJ2-7, with 16 bases identical to TRBD2. Germline V gene sequence: CDR1 WNHNN, CDR2 SYGVQD (reference sequence). CDR3 length: 16 amino acids. After removal of 6 bases from V and 5 bases from J, the junction contained 7 bases not matched to a gene. CDR3 in DNA: TGCGCCAGCAGCCCGGGACTAGCGGGAGGGCCCCACGAGCAGTACTTC. Translated: CASSPGLAGGPHEQYF.

The CDR3 region is CASSQVGVRRVNTEAFF. CDR3 nucleotide sequence: TGCGCCAGCAGCCAAGTTGGGGTGAGGAGGGTGAACACTGAAGCTTTCTTT. The genes are TRBV4-1 and TRBJ1-1; D uncertain. Germline values: CDR1 MGHRA, CDR2 YSYEKL. V was clipped by 1 base and J by 0 bases, with 15 bases between them. The CDR3 extends over 17 amino acids.

The chain combines TRBV5-6 with TRBJ2-7; 10 bases agree with TRBD2. CDR3 length: 15 amino acids. Germline CDR1 is SGHDT and CDR2 is YYEEEE. J was trimmed by 7 bases and V by 1 base; bases with no gene match: 8. In DNA, the CDR3 is TGTGCCAGCAGCTTGTTGGCTAGCGGGAGTGGTGAGCAGTACTTC. This encodes CASSLLASGSGEQYF.

The chain joins TRBV4-1 to TRBJ2-5, with 9 bases fitting TRBD2. The V and J ends lost 4 bases and 5 bases, in that order; junction bases with no gene match: 11. Germline CDR1 and CDR2: MGHRA and YSYEKL. The CDR3 has 16 residues. The CDR3 reads CASSLSSGARRETQYF. For the CDR3, the DNA is TGCGCCAGCAGCCTCTCTAGCGGGGCCAGAAGGGAGACCCAGTACTTC.

This clone was counted only a few times. The chain recombines TRBV6-1 with TRBJ2-3, with 8 positions matching TRBD1. V shed 4 bases and J 1 base; nucleotides not matched to a gene: 10. CDR1 is MNHNS and CDR2 is SASEGT in the germline V gene. The CDR3 consists of 17 residues. As DNA, the CDR3 is TGTGCCAGCAGTGCACACTCCGGACAGGGAGGCACAGATACGCAGTATTTT. It specifies CASSAHSGQGGTDTQYF.

This clone was found a few times. The rearrangement joins TRBV5-1 to TRBJ2-3, with D possibly matching TRBD1 (5 bases). The CDR3 totals 15 residues. The germline V and J ends were trimmed by 4 bases and 2 bases, with 14 bases remaining between them. Germline loops: CDR1 SGHRS, CDR2 YFSETQ. The CDR3 DNA sequence: TGCGCCAGCAGCGCCAGTGTGGGGCCCACAGATACGCAGTATTTT. Its translation is CASSASVGPTDTQYF.

With respect to this clone: A read error is possible here, since a much larger clone lies one base away. Other DNA sequences in the sample encode the same CDR3. The chain links TRBV11-2 to TRBJ2-7, with 8 positions matching TRBD2. In germline, CDR1 is SGHAT, CDR2 FQNNGV. V dropped 2 bases and J dropped 5; count of bases not matched to a gene: 5. The CDR3 runs to 14 residues. Written as DNA, the CDR3 is TGTGCCAGCAGCTTAAAGCGGGAGATCCACGAGCAGTACTTC. Its translation is CASSLKREIHEQYF.

This clone was recorded only once. This rearrangement joins TRBV6-5 to TRBJ2-5; 10 bases are a match to TRBD2. V gave up 0 bases and J gave up 5 bases; unmatched junction bases: 0. Germline CDR1 reads MNHEY; CDR2 reads SVGAGI. This CDR3 has 14 residues. Written as DNA, the CDR3 is TGTGCCAGCAGTTACTCGACTAGCGGGGAGACCCAGTACTTC. It is translated as CASSYSTSGETQYF.

This chain joins TRBV5-1 and TRBJ1-2, with D unresolved. This CDR3 has 15 residues. Germline-derived CDR1 and CDR2 are SGHRS and YFSETQ. The V and J ends lost 4 bases and 2 bases respectively, with 15 bases between them. CDR3 in DNA: TGCGCCAGCAGCGCTCAGACCTCCGCCAACTATGGCTACACCTTC. Translating gives CASSAQTSANYGYTF. The whole variable domain, remainder taken from reference TRBV5-1 and TRBJ1-2, is KAGVTQTPRYLIKTRGQQVTLSCSPISGHRSVSWYQQTPGQGLQFLFEYFSETQRNKGNFPGRFSGRQFSNSRSEMNVSTLELGDSALYLCASSAQTSANYGYTFGSGTRLTVV.

This rearrangement joins TRBV18 to TRBJ2-5, with a weak D call TRBD2 (6 bases). The CDR3 runs 14 residues. Germline V gene data show CDR1 as KGHSH and CDR2 as LQKENI. V lost 3 bases to trimming and J lost 5 bases, with 13 bases between them. The CDR3 DNA sequence: TGTGCCAGCTCACCTGCGGGATCCCGCGAGACCCAGTACTTC. It encodes CASSPAGSRETQYF.

V gene TRBV7-9 combines with J gene TRBJ1-1, with 10 bases identical to TRBD1. Germline trimming cut 5 bases from V and 5 bases from J; bases unmatched to any gene: 5. CDR1 is SEHNR, CDR2 FQNEAQ, per germline (reference sequence). The CDR3 consists of 14 residues. CDR3 sequence reads: CASSPWGQGTEAFF. The CDR3 DNA follows: TGTGCCAGCAGCCCATGGGGACAGGGGACTGAAGCTTTCTTT.

The genes are TRBV7-9 and TRBJ1-2; perhaps TRBD1 as D (5 bases). The CDR3 is made up of 12 amino acids. Germline assignment: CDR1 SEHNR and CDR2 FQNEAQ (reference sequence). V was shortened by 5 bases and J by 7 bases, with 11 bases between the two germline ends. CDR3 in amino acids: CASSRGFGGYTF. The CDR3 DNA follows: TGTGCCAGCAGCAGGGGTTTCGGTGGCTACACCTTC.

The chain couples TRBV2 to TRBJ2-2, with 10 bases fitting TRBD1. This CDR3 region has 16 residues. V shed 2 bases and J 7 bases; nucleotides not matched to a gene: 7. Germline values: CDR1 SNHLY, CDR2 FYNNEI. The CDR3 DNA reads TGTGCCAGCAGTGAACGGGCGACAGGGGGCCTCGGGGAGCTGTTTTTT. Protein product: CASSERATGGLGELFF.